This paragraph covers one T cell receptor beta chain sequence. It has no known antigen specificity. Base qualities are missing; no much larger clone stands one base away. The CDR3 measures 18 amino acids from cysteine to phenylalanine. Only the CDR3 region is kept as DNA, spanning 54 bases read in frame from base 1. For CDR1 and CDR2, the germline V gene lists SGHNT and YENEEA. Cut back by 4 bases and 0 bases, the V and J ends lie 19 bases apart. The sample is drawn from a study of blood T cell repertoires in COVID-19 (TCRdb year 2020). With respect to the entire study: Collaborator samples came from the United States, Italy and Spain and covered acute and convalescent phases of COVID-19. Samples came from the ongoing ImmuneRACE study (first 160 participants) plus 1,254 subjects from 6 global collaborators. Nearly every sample came with metadata listing a de-identified subject ID, COVID-19 status, age in years and sex. The repertoires were released in a freely available public database intended as a resource for research on the immune response to SARS-CoV-2. The material from the prospective study consisted of cDNA or gDNA derived from T cells, B-cell-depleted T cells, or PBMCs. Subjects who had been exposed to COVID-19, were actively infected with it, or had recovered from it provided the deeply sampled blood TCRbeta repertoires that made up the dataset. Where HLA class I and class II types were available, the types were taken from metadata supplied by the sample provider, not from assay-based typing.

Overall study results and their limits: The quantity of clinical and demographic metadata differed by source and by participant and was supplied without curation.

TCRbeta CDR3 regions were amplified from genomic DNA by means of the immunoSEQ Assay, a bias-controlled multiplex PCR. In the paper's pipeline: The number of nucleated cells in each sample was estimated from the amplification of reference gene primers within the assay. To quantify the absolute abundance of each unique TCRbeta CDR3 rearrangement, sequence reads were collapsed and filtered. For each sample, productive Simpson clonality was calculated as the square root of Simpson's diversity index across productive rearrangements. Not all clones reach the TCRdb copy of this immuneACCESS table, which keeps in-frame sequences only. Checked studies attribute under half of the gap to unresolved V genes and leave the rest unexplained. D and trimming come from the DNA, and the V and J calls and clone size come from that table. The sample data list 120,000 to 150,000 clones, and around four fifths of these were observed just once. In total, the top ten clones hold 35% to 45% of the sample.

Whole blood was collected in K2EDTA tubes by collaborating institutions according to the institutions' own protocols. For TCRbeta analysis, collaborators shipped samples in one of three forms: frozen whole blood, isolated PBMCs, or DNA extracted from either of those sample types. Recombination joined TRBV11-3 with TRBJ1-3, with a weak D call of TRBD1 (5 bases match). The sample consisted of peripheral blood. The sequence derives from a human donor in a cohort sampled during active COVID-19. The CDR3 reads CASSWGGTTPSSGNTIYF. The sequenced DNA: TGTGCCAGCAGCTGGGGGGGAACGACTCCGAGCTCTGGAAACACCATATATTTT.